This T cell receptor beta chain stems from a study of T cell changes during pregnancy in multiple sclerosis. Produced via immunoSEQ multiplex PCR; TCRdb's table is partial and in-frame only. The table records 45,000 to 60,000 clones, 93% of them present only once. Comments on this clone: Additional DNA sequences in this sample encode the identical CDR3.

The germline CDR1 and CDR2 sequences are KGHSH and LQKENI. This CDR3 comprises 14 residues. The V end was cut by 3 bases, the J end by 1 base, with 9 bases between. The receptor's source is a female donor with multiple sclerosis, enrolled in a pregnancy study. The V and J genes are TRBV18 and TRBJ1-1; D possibly corresponds to TRBD1 (6 bases). The source was peripheral blood, collected in the second trimester of pregnancy. Here the CDR3 reads CASSPGQTNTEAFF. DNA of the CDR3: TGTGCCAGCTCACCCGGACAGACGAACACTGAAGCTTTCTTT.